This T cell receptor beta chain is from a study of blood T cell repertoires in COVID-19. Turning to the study itself: Samples representing acute and convalescent COVID-19 were sourced from the United States, Italy and Spain.

The length of the CDR3 is 12 residues. Trimming shortened V by 8 bases and J by 4 bases, and 12 bases separated the two germline ends. Germline CDR1 reads MDHEN; CDR2 reads SYDVKM. Sequencing used immunoSEQ multiplex PCR; TCRdb keeps in-frame clones, though not all of them. Here the sample spans roughly 410,000 clones, more than 70% being singletons. This clone was seen only once. The V call is TRBV28, the J call TRBJ2-7; D not resolved. The sequenced material came from peripheral blood. The TCR originated in a man aged 35-49 years with acute or convalescent COVID-19. CDR3 amino acids: CASVAGRYEQYF. The CDR3 DNA sequence: TGTGCCAGCGTGGCAGGTAGATACGAGCAGTACTTC.